Following are 23 T cell receptor beta chains from one sample sequenced in a study of blood T cell repertoires in COVID-19 (TCRdb year 2020). The library was obtained by the immunoSEQ multiplex PCR assay. TCRdb holds this immuneACCESS table with in-frame rearrangements only. Some clones are missing; in checked studies, unresolved V genes explain under half, and the rest has no known cause. This sample gives roughly 60,000 clones in total; approximately 90% of them show up just once. The biggest ten clones account for approximately 10% of the sample. Sequenced material: peripheral blood. The source of these receptors is a woman older than 75 with active COVID-19.

This rearrangement joins TRBV15 to TRBJ2-6; 7 bases line up with TRBD1. In germline, CDR1 is LNHNV, CDR2 YYDKDF (reference sequence). V lost 1 base, J lost 0 bases, and 6 bases stayed unmatched. The CDR3 sequence is 18 residues long. The CDR3 nucleotides are TGTGCCACCAGCAGAGGGGCAGGGGGTGCCTCTGGGGCCAACGTCCTGACTTTC. Translating it yields CATSRGAGGASGANVLTF.

The rearrangement links TRBV28 to TRBJ2-1, with TRBD2 matching over 7 bases. The CDR3 extends over 14 amino acids. V lost 2 bases and J lost 4; bases outside the gene matches: 2. Germline V gene data show CDR1 as MDHEN and CDR2 as SYDVKM. This CDR3 is CASSLGTTYNEQFF. CDR3 sequence (DNA): TGTGCCAGCAGTTTAGGGACTACATACAATGAGCAGTTCTTC.

The chain carries TRBV2 and TRBJ2-7; the match to TRBD1 covers 7 bases. The trim removed 6 bases at V and 3 bases at J, leaving 8 bases unmatched. The CDR3 consists of 14 residues. The germline CDR1 and CDR2 sequences are SNHLY and FYNNEI. CDR3 loop: CASSRLAGGYEQYV. CDR3 in DNA: TGTGCCAGCAGCCGGTTAGCAGGGGGCTACGAGCAGTACGTC.

V usage is TRBV27 and J usage is TRBJ2-5; 9 nucleotides match TRBD2. The CDR3 loop spans 15 amino acids. J was trimmed by 3 bases and V by 2 bases; bases with no gene match: 4. CDR1 and CDR2 from the germline V gene are MNHEY and SMNVEV (reference sequence). The CDR3: CASSLGTSTEETQYF. As DNA, the CDR3 is TGTGCCAGCAGTTTAGGGACTAGCACAGAAGAGACCCAGTACTTC.

The V and J genes are TRBV5-1 and TRBJ2-2; D remains ambiguous. V gave up 4 bases and J gave up 4 bases, with 14 bases separating them. The germline gives CDR1 SGHRS, CDR2 YFSETQ. The CDR3 has 15 residues. The CDR3 DNA reads as TGCGCCAGCAGCGAGACGACTTCGGGCACCGGGGAGCTGTTTTTT. As protein: CASSETTSGTGELFF.

The chain combines TRBV9 with TRBJ1-3; D may be TRBD1 (6 bases). The CDR3 has 15 residues. V was clipped by 0 bases and J by 2 bases, with 9 bases between them. Looked up from germline, CDR1 is SGDLS and CDR2 is YYNGEE. The CDR3 coding sequence is TGTGCCAGCAGCGTAGCCCAGGGGCCTGGAAACACCATATATTTT. It encodes CASSVAQGPGNTIYF.

The chain recombines TRBV28 with TRBJ1-1; no clear D gene. Germline V lookup: CDR1 MDHEN, CDR2 SYDVKM. V lost 8 bases, J lost 10 bases, and 11 bases lay in between. This CDR3 is built from 10 residues. The CDR3 nucleotides are TGTGCCAGCGCAGCCGAGGGAGCTTTCTTT. This codes for CASAAEGAFF. Combining the CDR3 with reference TRBV28 and TRBJ1-1 gives the whole variable domain DVKVTQSSRYLVKRTGEKVFLECVQDMDHENMFWYRQDPGLGLRLIYFSYDVKMKEKGDIPEGYSVSREKKERFSLILESASTNQTSMYLCASAAEGAFFGQGTRLTVV.

In its sample, this clone was seen once. The rearrangement joins TRBV5-4 to TRBJ2-5; D may be TRBD2 (6 bases). Trimming removed 3 bases from V and 5 bases from J, with 17 bases in between. The CDR3 contains 15 residues. The germline V gene has CDR1 SGHNT and CDR2 YYREEE (reference sequence). The CDR3 reads CASSWETRSGETQYF. Written as DNA, the CDR3 is TGTGCCAGCAGCTGGGAGACCAGGAGCGGGGAGACCCAGTACTTC.

J is TRBJ2-2 and V is TRBV6-5; 7 bases map to TRBD2. Germline V gives CDR1 MNHEY, CDR2 SVGAGI. The CDR3 covers 15 residues. Unmatched junction bases numbered 6, after V lost 5 bases and J lost 3 bases. In DNA form, the CDR3 reads TGTGCCAGCAGTCGAGTTGGGGGGGACACCGGGGAGCTGTTTTTT. This codes for CASSRVGGDTGELFF.

The genes are TRBV19 and TRBJ2-2; 7 bases match TRBD1. Germline CDR1 and CDR2: LNHDA and SQIVND (reference sequence). The CDR3 length is 14 residues. Trimming removed 8 bases from V and 0 bases from J; junction bases left unmatched: 3. The CDR3 is CASAGGTNTGELFF. DNA for the CDR3: TGTGCCAGTGCAGGGGGAACGAACACCGGGGAGCTGTTTTTT.

The chain couples TRBV18 to TRBJ1-5; 9 bases align to TRBD1. Germline assignment: CDR1 KGHSH and CDR2 LQKENI. V lost 3 bases and J lost 4; bases outside the gene matches: 7. The length of the CDR3 is 16 residues. CDR3 sequence (DNA): TGTGCCAGCTCACCCGTCGAGGGACAGGGAAATCAGCCCCAGCATTTT. It translates to CASSPVEGQGNQPQHF.

As to this clone: The junction departs from germline at one end; a sequencing error may be responsible. The chain employs TRBV6-6 and TRBJ2-5, with D perhaps TRBD2 (5 bases). CDR1 and CDR2 (germline): MNHNY, SVGAGI (reference sequence). The CDR3 spans 14 residues. The CDR3 loop is CASRYSEARETQYF. CDR3 DNA sequence: TGTGCCAGCAGGTACTCGGAGGCGCGTGAGACCCAGTACTTC.

The V call is TRBV18, the J call TRBJ2-3, with 8 bases identical to TRBD1. The CDR3 has 16 residues. Germline V lookup: CDR1 KGHSH, CDR2 LQKENI. The trim removed 4 bases at V and 3 bases at J, leaving 9 bases unmatched. CDR3 protein: CASSRQGNEATDTQYF. In DNA, the CDR3 is TGTGCCAGCTCACGACAGGGGAATGAGGCAACAGATACGCAGTATTTT. The whole variable domain, filled in from reference TRBV18 and TRBJ2-3, reads NAGVMQNPRHLVRRRGQEARLRCSPMKGHSHVYWYRQLPEEGLKFMVYLQKENIIDESGMPKERFSAEFPKEGPSILRIQQVVRGDSAAYFCASSRQGNEATDTQYFGPGTRLTVL.

V is TRBV28 and J is TRBJ2-5; D is perhaps TRBD2 (6 bases). Germline V gene sequence: CDR1 MDHEN, CDR2 SYDVKM. The V and J ends lost 3 bases and 2 bases respectively, with 10 bases between them. The CDR3 extends over 14 amino acids. In DNA, the CDR3 is TGTGCCAGCAGTTTGTCCGGGAGTCAAGAGACCCAGTACTTC. Translated: CASSLSGSQETQYF.

This clone was seen only a few times. This chain uses TRBV6-5 with TRBJ2-7, with D unclear. Trimming took off 5 bases at V and 3 bases at J, with 11 bases between the two ends. Germline-derived CDR1 and CDR2 are MNHEY and SVGAGI. This CDR3 has 13 amino acids. The CDR3 DNA reads TGTGCCAGCAGTACAGAGTCGCTCTACGAGCAGTACTTC. This codes for CASSTESLYEQYF.

V gene TRBV11-2 combines with J gene TRBJ2-7; the D is unclear. This CDR3 region has 14 residues. From germline, CDR1 is SGHAT and CDR2 FQNNGV. V was pared by 2 bases and J by 0 bases, with 8 bases between. CDR3 nucleotide sequence: TGTGCCAGCAGCTTAATGGCCAGCTCCTACGAGCAGTACTTC. Its translation is CASSLMASSYEQYF.

CDR3 sequence: CASSSGGGEQYF. DNA for the CDR3: TGTGCCAGCAGTTCAGGGGGAGGCGAGCAGTACTTC. The genes are TRBV3-1 (or the pseudogene TRBV3-2) and TRBJ2-7; weak D call: TRBD1 (7 bases). CDR1 and CDR2 from the germline V gene are LGHDT and YNNKEL (reference sequence). Trimming left V 6 bases short and J 6 bases short, with 12 bases between. The CDR3 spans 12 residues.

V usage is TRBV21-1 and J usage is TRBJ1-3; the table's D gene call, TRBD1, was not cross checked with the DNA. TRBV21-1 is a pseudogene. The CDR3 runs to 16 residues. CDR3 in amino acids: CASSVNRGEAGNTIYF. CDR3 coding DNA: TGTGCCAGCAGCGTTAACAGGGGGGAAGCTGGAAACACCATATATTTT.

V and J are TRBV11-2 and TRBJ2-2; weak D call: TRBD2 (5 bases). Per germline, CDR1 SGHAT and CDR2 FQNNGV. The CDR3 is made up of 15 amino acids. V shed 1 base and J shed 4 bases, with 10 bases lying between them. The CDR3: CASSLARAGTGELFF. In DNA form, the CDR3 reads TGTGCCAGCAGCTTAGCACGGGCGGGCACCGGGGAGCTGTTTTTT.

The table lists this clone with a count of one. This chain uses TRBV5-1 with TRBJ1-4; TRBD1 matches 9 bases. Per the germline V gene, CDR1 is SGHRS and CDR2 is YFSETQ. Losses at the gene ends were 4 bases for V and 10 bases for J; bases not matched to a gene: 14. The CDR3 runs to 16 residues. For the CDR3, the DNA is TGCGCCAGCAGCCCAGAAAGACCGGGACAGGGCGGAAAACTGTTTTTT. This codes for CASSPERPGQGGKLFF.

This clone appeared a few times. The J gene is TRBJ2-2, the V gene TRBV6-1; 11 bases map to TRBD2. The ends lost 1 base at V and 6 bases at J; junction bases unmatched: 1. Germline-derived CDR1 and CDR2 are MNHNS and SASEGT. The CDR3 contains 15 residues. CDR3 loop: CASSEGLAGPGELFF. CDR3 in DNA: TGTGCCAGCAGTGAAGGACTAGCGGGACCCGGGGAGCTGTTTTTT.

The chain recombines TRBV28 with TRBJ1-2; 7 bases are a match to TRBD1. Germline V CDR1 and CDR2: MDHEN, SYDVKM. J was trimmed by 7 bases and V by 7 bases; bases with no gene match: 6. The CDR3 has 12 residues. The CDR3 coding sequence is TGTGCCAGCATAACAGGGGAACGTGGCTACACCTTC. Its protein product is CASITGERGYTF.

This clone was recorded only once. The chain couples TRBV5-1 to TRBJ2-5, with 9 bases that match TRBD2. Germline V gene data show CDR1 as SGHRS and CDR2 as YFSETQ. This CDR3 comprises 15 residues. V lost 0 bases, J lost 4 bases, and 4 bases stayed unmatched. This CDR3 reads CASSLASGVGETQYF. CDR3 nucleotide sequence: TGCGCCAGCAGCTTGGCTAGCGGGGTAGGAGAGACCCAGTACTTC.